These 2 T cell receptor beta chains were sequenced from one sample in a study of control samples from healthy donors and cancer patients. The method was immunoSEQ multiplex PCR; TCRdb's version includes in-frame clones alone and lacks a portion of them. The sample carries tens of thousands of clones, more than 90% recorded once. The sample consisted of PBMCs. Receptors were obtained from a man aged 30 to 39 with colorectal cancer.

This clone has a single count. The CDR3 nucleotides are TGTGCCAGCAGTTACGCGGGGAATGGCTACACCTTC. As protein: CASSYAGNGYTF. This chain links TRBV6-5 with TRBJ1-2, with unresolved D. V was shortened by 2 bases and J by 6 bases, with 7 bases between the two germline ends. In germline, CDR1 is MNHEY, CDR2 SVGAGI. This CDR3 comprises 12 residues.

The table lists this clone with a count of one. The V gene is TRBV30, the J gene TRBJ2-2; 9 positions match TRBD1. CDR1 and CDR2 (germline): GTSNPN, SVGIG (reference sequence). V dropped 2 bases and J dropped 5; count of bases not matched to a gene: 6. The CDR3 has 15 amino acids. CDR3 sequence: CAWSPRDRDTGELFF. CDR3 DNA sequence: TGTGCCTGGAGTCCTCGGGACAGGGATACCGGGGAGCTGTTTTTT.